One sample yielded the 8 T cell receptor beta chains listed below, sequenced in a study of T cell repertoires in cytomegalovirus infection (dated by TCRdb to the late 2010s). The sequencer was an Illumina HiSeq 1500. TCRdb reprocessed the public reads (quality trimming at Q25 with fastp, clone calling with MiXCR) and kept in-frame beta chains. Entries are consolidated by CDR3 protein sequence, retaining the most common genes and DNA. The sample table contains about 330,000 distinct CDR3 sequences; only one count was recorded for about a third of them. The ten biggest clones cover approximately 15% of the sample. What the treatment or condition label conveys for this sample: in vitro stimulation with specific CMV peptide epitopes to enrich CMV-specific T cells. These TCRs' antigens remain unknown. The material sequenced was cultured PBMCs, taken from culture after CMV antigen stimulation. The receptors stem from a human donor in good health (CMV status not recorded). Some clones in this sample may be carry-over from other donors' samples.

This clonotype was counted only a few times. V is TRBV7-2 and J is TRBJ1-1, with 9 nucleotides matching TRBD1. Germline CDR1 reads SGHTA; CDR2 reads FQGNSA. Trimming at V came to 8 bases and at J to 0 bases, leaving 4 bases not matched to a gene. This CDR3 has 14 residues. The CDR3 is CASARQGVNTEAFF. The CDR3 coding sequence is TGTGCCAGCGCCCGACAGGGGGTGAACACTGAAGCTTTCTTT.

The CDR3 DNA sequence: TGTGCCAGCAGCGGTTATATGAGCTCCTACAATGAGCAGTTCTTC. Its protein is CASSGYMSSYNEQFF. The V gene is TRBV7-8, the J gene TRBJ2-1; no definite D call. The germline V gene has CDR1 SGHVS and CDR2 FQNEAQ. The V gene lost 5 bases and the J gene lost 0 bases, with 11 bases spanning the gap. This CDR3 is built from 15 residues.

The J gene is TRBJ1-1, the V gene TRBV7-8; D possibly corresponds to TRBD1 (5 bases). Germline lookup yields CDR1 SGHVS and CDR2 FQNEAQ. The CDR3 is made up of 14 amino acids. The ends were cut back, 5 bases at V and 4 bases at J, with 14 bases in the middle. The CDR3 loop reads CASSRDLGGTEAFF. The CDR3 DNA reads TGTGCCAGCAGCCGGGACCTTGGGGGCACTGAAGCTTTCTTT.

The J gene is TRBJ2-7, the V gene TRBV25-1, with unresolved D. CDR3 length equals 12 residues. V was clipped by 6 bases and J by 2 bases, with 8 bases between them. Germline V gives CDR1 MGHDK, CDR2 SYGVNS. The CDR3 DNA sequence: TGTGCCAGCAGCAACGGCCCCTACGAGCAGTACGTC. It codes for CASSNGPYEQYV.

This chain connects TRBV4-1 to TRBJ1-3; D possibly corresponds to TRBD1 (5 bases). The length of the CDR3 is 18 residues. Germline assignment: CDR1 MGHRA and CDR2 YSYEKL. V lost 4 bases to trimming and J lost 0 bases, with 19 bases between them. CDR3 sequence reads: CASSPVPGLGTSGNTIYF. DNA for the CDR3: TGCGCCAGCAGCCCAGTCCCGGGACTGGGAACCTCTGGAAACACCATATATTTT.

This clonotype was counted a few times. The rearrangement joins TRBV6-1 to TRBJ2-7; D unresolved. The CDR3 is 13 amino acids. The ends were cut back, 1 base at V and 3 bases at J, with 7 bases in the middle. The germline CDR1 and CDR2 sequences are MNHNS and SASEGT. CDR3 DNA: TGTGCCAGCAGTGAAGTGTTAGGCTACGAGCAGTACGTC. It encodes CASSEVLGYEQYV.

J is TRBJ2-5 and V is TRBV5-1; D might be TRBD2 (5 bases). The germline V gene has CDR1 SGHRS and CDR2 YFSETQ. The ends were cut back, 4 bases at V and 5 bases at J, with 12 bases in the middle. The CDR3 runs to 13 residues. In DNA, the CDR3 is TGCGCCAGCAGCCCGGGCTGGGAGGAGACCCAGTACTTC. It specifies CASSPGWEETQYF.

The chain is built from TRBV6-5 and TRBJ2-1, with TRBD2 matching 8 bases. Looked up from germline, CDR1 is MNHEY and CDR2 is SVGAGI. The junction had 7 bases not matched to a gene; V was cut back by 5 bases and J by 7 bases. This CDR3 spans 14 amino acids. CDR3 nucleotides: TGTGCCAGCAGTCCGGGACTAGGGGGGAATGAGCAGTTCTTC. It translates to CASSPGLGGNEQFF.